What follows describes a single TCR beta chain. Its antigen has not been determined. No quality values exist for individual bases; no much larger clone is one base distant. This specimen belongs to a study of T cell responses to AZD1222 COVID-19 vaccine (dated by TCRdb to about 2021). Some background on the complete study: TCR sequencing covered about 230 trial participants: around 210 given two doses of AZD1222 and approximately 25 given two doses of MenACWY control vaccine. Trial participants were enrolled into age subgroups of 18-55, 56-69 and 70-plus years, which contained approximately 150, 30 and 60 TCR-sequenced participants, respectively. The investigation overall reported the following: Nearly half of unique spike-specific TCRs reportedly recognized epitopes outside regions mutated in the B.1.351 and B.1.1.7 variants. After two AZD1222 doses, both the breadth and the depth of spike-specific TCRs were significantly higher than at day 0 and than in MenACWY recipients. The 56-69-year group was small, and its depth increase did not reach significance, likely because of low power. Participants were mostly white British, with more females than males. The authors suggested clonal diversity may have been underestimated. CD4 TCRs associated with the vaccine covered the entire spike protein, and the dominant responses were in regions 160-218 and 743-854. Conclusions about previously exposed vaccinees are limited because only a handful of AZD1222 recipients were SARS-CoV-2 seropositive at baseline. Because no day 14 peak-response samples were available, repertoires were characterized only after the peak T cell response.

The CDR3 regions of human TCRbeta chains were analyzed by immunosequencing. As for the original processing: TCRs in the repertoires were matched against a reference library of SARS-CoV-2-specific TCRs that had been generated with the MIRA antigen-specificity platform. Breadth was defined as the fraction of unique TCRs that were SARS-CoV-2-associated, and depth was defined as the fraction of total T cells that were SARS-CoV-2-associated. Using the MIRA data, each spike-specific TCR was assigned both to the spike region to which the TCR was reactive and to a CD4 or CD8 class. Log10-transformed breadth and depth values were compared by one-way ANOVA with Sidak's multiple comparisons tests. In TCRdb, the immuneACCESS table is reduced to in-frame sequences with V and J assigned. These tables do not hold every clone; where another copy was compared, an unresolved V gene accounts for under half, and the others remain unexplained. V and J calls and clone size are those listed in that table; D and trimming were worked out from the DNA. The sample contains around 120,000 clones, 93% of them found a single time. Of the sample, more than 4.5% is held by the ten largest clones.

Trimming costs V 4 bases and J 4 bases, and their ends lie 10 bases apart. Its CDR3 holds 13 amino acids, cysteine through phenylalanine. Only the CDR3 region is kept as DNA, spanning 39 bases read in frame from base 1. From a lookup of the germline V gene (reference sequence), CDR1 and CDR2 are LGHDT and YNNKEL. Explained via the paper, the time point label denotes: about 28 days (+/-7) after the second vaccine dose. AZD1222 recipients with second doses at about 4 weeks or about 12 weeks were pooled, because spike-specific TCR depth and breadth did not differ between schedules. Vaccinee samples were obtained from the UK trials COV001 and COV002, which included a single-blind randomized controlled phase 2/3 trial of AZD1222 (ChAdOx1 nCoV-19) in healthy adults. Trial participant PBMC samples were collected at day 0 and day 28 after the second dose for TCRbeta chain sequencing.

The sample consisted of peripheral blood, taken 28 days after the second AZD1222 dose. The chain is made from TRBV3-1 (or the pseudogene TRBV3-2) and TRBJ1-2; no D gene call is confident. The TCR was taken from an adult who received the AZD1222 COVID-19 vaccine. CDR3 region: CASSLRTVYGYTF. The DNA sequence is as follows: TGTGCCAGCAGCCTTAGGACGGTCTATGGCTACACCTTC.